These 2 T cell receptor beta chains were all obtained from the same sample, sequenced in a study of tumor-infiltrating lymphocytes in oesophageal squamous cell carcinoma. TCRdb re-analysed the PCR reads in MiXCR, keeping a single row per CDR3 protein. The sample consists of fewer than 20,000 distinct CDR3 sequences, 35% to 45% of them appearing once. Specimen: esophageal tumor tissue. These receptors were obtained from a male donor with esophageal squamous cell carcinoma.

Comments on this clonotype: This CDR3 is missing its conserved last phenylalanine or tryptophan, likely due to a read error. Because the CDR3's place on the DNA is in doubt, the DNA is left out and the CDR3 is given as listed by TCRdb. The V gene is TRBV7-6, the J gene TRBJ2-6; the tabulated D call, TRBD2, remains unverified against the DNA. The CDR3 sequence runs 9 residues, both termini included. Germline-derived CDR1 and CDR2 are SGHVS and FNYEAQ. The CDR3 loop reads CASSNIGGS.

The chain has TRBV12-3 or TRBV12-4 and TRBJ1-5; 7 nucleotides align to TRBD1. This CDR3 is built from 15 residues. The trim removed 5 bases at V and 5 bases at J, leaving 9 bases unmatched. The CDR3 reads CASSAIRGGDQPQHF. In DNA, the CDR3 is TGTGCCAGCAGTGCGATCCGAGGGGGCGATCAGCCCCAGCATTTT.